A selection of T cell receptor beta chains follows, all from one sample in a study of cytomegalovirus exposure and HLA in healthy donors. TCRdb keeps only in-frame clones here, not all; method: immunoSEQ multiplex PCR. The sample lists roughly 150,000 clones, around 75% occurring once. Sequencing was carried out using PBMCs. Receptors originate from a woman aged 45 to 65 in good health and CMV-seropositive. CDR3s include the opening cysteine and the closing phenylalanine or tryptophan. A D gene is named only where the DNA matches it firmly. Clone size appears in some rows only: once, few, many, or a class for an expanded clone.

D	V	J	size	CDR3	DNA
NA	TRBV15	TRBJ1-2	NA	CATSRGSTYGYTF	TGTGCCACCAGCAGAGGTAGTACCTATGGCTACACCTTC
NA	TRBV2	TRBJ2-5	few	CASSGGSETQYF	TGTGCCAGCAGCGGCGGGTCAGAGACCCAGTACTTC
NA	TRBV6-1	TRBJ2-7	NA	CASSEPSREEKYF	TGTGCCAGCAGTGAACCGTCTCGTGAGGAGAAGTACTTC
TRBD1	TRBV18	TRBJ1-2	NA	CASSPSDRVYTF	TGTGCCAGCTCACCTTCGGACAGGGTCTACACCTTC
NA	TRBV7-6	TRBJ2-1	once	CASSTSGFEGRYYNEQFF	TGTGCCAGCAGCACTTCCGGTTTCGAGGGCAGGTATTACAATGAGCAGTTCTTC
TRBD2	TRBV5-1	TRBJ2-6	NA	CASSLVLAGEVGGANVLTF	TGCGCCAGCAGCTTGGTTCTAGCGGGGGAGGTGGGTGGGGCCAACGTCCTGACTTTC
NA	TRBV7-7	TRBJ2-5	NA	CASSLDRQETQYF	TGTGCCAGCAGCTTAGACAGACAAGAGACCCAGTACTTC
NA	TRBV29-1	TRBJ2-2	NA	CSAHGLVNTGELFF	TGCAGCGCCCACGGTTTAGTGAACACCGGGGAGCTGTTTTTT
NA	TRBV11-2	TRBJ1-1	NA	CASRLTGGLDTEAFF	TGTGCCAGCAGACTGACGGGAGGGTTAGACACTGAAGCTTTCTTT
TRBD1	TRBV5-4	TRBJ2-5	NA	CASSPGQGRETQYF	TGTGCCAGCAGCCCAGGACAGGGCCGAGAGACCCAGTACTTC
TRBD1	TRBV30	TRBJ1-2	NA	CAYLKGGGYTF	TGTGCCTATTTAAAAGGGGGCGGCTACACCTTC
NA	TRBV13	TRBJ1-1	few	CASSLAGTEAFF	TGTGCCAGCAGCTTAGCCGGGACTGAAGCTTTCTTT
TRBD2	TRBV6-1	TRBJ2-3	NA	CASTFSGGAGDTQYF	TGTGCCAGCACTTTTAGCGGGGGGGCCGGAGATACGCAGTATTTT
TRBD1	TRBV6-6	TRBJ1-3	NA	CASSYSTGVGNTIYF	TGTGCCAGCAGTTACTCCACAGGGGTGGGAAACACCATATATTTT
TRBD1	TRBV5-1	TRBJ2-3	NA	CASSQDRATNTQYF	TGCGCCAGCAGCCAGGACAGGGCTACAAATACGCAGTATTTT
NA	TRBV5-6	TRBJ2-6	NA	CASSRVSGANVLTF	TGTGCCAGCAGCCGGGTGTCTGGGGCCAACGTCCTGACTTTC
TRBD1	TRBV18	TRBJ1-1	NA	CASSPRDRERNTEAFF	TGTGCCAGCTCACCAAGGGACAGGGAGAGGAACACTGAAGCTTTCTTT
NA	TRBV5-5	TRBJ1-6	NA	CASSYGGVNSPLHF	TGTGCCAGCAGTTACGGGGGGGTTAATTCACCCCTCCACTTT
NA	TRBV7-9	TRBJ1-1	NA	CASSLEFRGEAFF	TGTGCCAGCAGCTTAGAATTCCGGGGTGAAGCTTTCTTT
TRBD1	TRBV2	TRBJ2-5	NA	CASSEGQGFETQYF	TGTGCCAGCAGTGAAGGACAGGGGTTTGAGACCCAGTACTTC
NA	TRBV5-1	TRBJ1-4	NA	CASSWNTGSAEKLFF	TGCGCCAGCAGCTGGAACACAGGGTCGGCTGAAAAACTGTTTTTT
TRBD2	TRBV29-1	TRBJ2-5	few	CSVPSGGETQYF	TGCAGCGTACCTAGCGGGGGTGAGACCCAGTACTTC
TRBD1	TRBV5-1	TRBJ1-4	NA	CASSLQGASNEKLFF	TGCGCCAGCAGCTTACAGGGGGCTAGTAATGAAAAACTGTTTTTT
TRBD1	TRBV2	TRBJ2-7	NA	CASSGDRDRSYEQYF	TGTGCCAGCAGTGGAGACCGGGACAGATCCTACGAGCAGTACTTC
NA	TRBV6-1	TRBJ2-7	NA	CASSVQIYEQYF	TGTGCCAGCAGTGTTCAGATTTACGAGCAGTACTTC
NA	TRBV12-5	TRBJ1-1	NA	CASGPPTALNTEAFF	TGTGCTAGTGGGCCCCCGACAGCTCTGAACACTGAAGCTTTCTTT
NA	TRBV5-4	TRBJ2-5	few	CASTLGTHETQYF	TGTGCCAGCACCTTGGGGACACACGAGACCCAGTACTTC
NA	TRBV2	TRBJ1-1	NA	CASIREREAFF	TGTGCCAGCATCAGAGAGCGTGAAGCTTTCTTT
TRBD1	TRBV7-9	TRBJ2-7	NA	CASSLGQGSHEQYF	TGTGCCAGCAGCCTGGGACAGGGCTCCCACGAGCAGTACTTC
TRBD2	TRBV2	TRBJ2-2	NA	CASMSGANTGELFF	TGTGCCAGCATGAGCGGGGCGAACACCGGGGAGCTGTTTTTT
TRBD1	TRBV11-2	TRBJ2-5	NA	CASSLGQELDQETQYF	TGTGCCAGCAGCCTCGGACAGGAACTAGATCAAGAGACCCAGTACTTC
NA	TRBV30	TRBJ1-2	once	CATNRAHYGYTF	TGTGCCACGAACAGGGCTCACTATGGCTACACCTTC
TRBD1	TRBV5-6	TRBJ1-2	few	CASSLVRDRGLGYGYTF	TGTGCCAGCAGCTTGGTTCGGGACAGGGGCCTGGGCTATGGCTACACCTTC
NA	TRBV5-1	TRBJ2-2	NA	CASSLQGTGELFF	TGCGCCAGCTCACTGCAGGGAACCGGGGAGCTGTTTTTT
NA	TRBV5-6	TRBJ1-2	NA	CASSFGQLYGYTF	TGTGCCAGCAGCTTTGGGCAGCTCTATGGCTACACCTTC
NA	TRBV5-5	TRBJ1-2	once	CASSFGPNYGYTF	TGTGCCAGCAGCTTCGGTCCTAACTATGGCTACACCTTC
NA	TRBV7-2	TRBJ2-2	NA	CASRVTVNTGELFF	TGTGCCAGCAGAGTGACAGTCAACACCGGGGAGCTGTTTTTT
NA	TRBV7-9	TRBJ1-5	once	CASSLDWGSNQPQHF	TGTGCCAGCAGCTTAGATTGGGGCAGCAATCAGCCCCAGCATTTT
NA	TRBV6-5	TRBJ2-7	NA	CASRSPDNYEQYF	TGTGCCAGCAGAAGCCCGGACAACTACGAGCAGTACTTC
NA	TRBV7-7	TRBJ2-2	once	CASSPEWQNTGELFF	TGTGCCAGCAGCCCGGAGTGGCAAAACACCGGGGAGCTGTTTTTT
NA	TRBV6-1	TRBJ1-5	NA	CASSDAGGARNQPQHF	TGTGCCAGCAGTGATGCGGGGGGGGCGCGGAATCAGCCCCAGCATTTT
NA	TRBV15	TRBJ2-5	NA	CATSRDRGLSETQYF	TGTGCCACCAGCAGAGATAGAGGGCTAAGTGAGACCCAGTACTTC
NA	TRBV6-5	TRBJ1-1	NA	CASSNQGYTEAFF	TGTGCCAGCAGTAACCAGGGGTACACTGAAGCTTTCTTT
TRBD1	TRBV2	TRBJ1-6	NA	CASRVRTGVDSPLHF	TGTGCCAGCAGGGTTAGGACAGGGGTTGATTCACCCCTCCACTTT
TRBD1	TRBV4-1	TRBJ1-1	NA	CASSHQQGARSEAFF	TGCGCCAGCAGCCATCAACAGGGGGCGCGAAGTGAAGCTTTCTTT
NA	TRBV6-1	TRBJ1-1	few	CASSEIQGRGAFF	TGTGCCAGCAGTGAAATCCAGGGAAGGGGAGCTTTCTTT
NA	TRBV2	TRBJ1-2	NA	CASSDRGGYGYTF	TGTGCCAGCAGTGATAGGGGAGGCTATGGCTACACCTTC
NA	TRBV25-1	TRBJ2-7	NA	CASKGGPPWKQYF	TGTGCCAGCAAAGGGGGACCCCCTTGGAAGCAGTACTTC
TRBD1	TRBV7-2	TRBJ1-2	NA	CASSQGQLLGKGYTF	TGTGCCAGCAGCCAGGGACAGCTCCTGGGTAAAGGCTACACCTTC
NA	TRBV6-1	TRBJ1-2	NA	CASTIMGALDGYTF	TGTGCCAGCACCATAATGGGGGCCTTGGATGGCTACACCTTC
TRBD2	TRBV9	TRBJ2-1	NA	CASSRSGGTYNEQFF	TGTGCCAGCAGCCGTTCGGGGGGGACCTACAATGAGCAGTTCTTC
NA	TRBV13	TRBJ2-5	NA	CASSLEQGPETQYF	TGTGCCAGCAGCTTAGAACAGGGCCCAGAGACCCAGTACTTC
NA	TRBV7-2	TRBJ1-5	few	CASSPGQRINQPQHF	TGTGCCAGCAGCCCTGGACAGCGAATCAATCAGCCCCAGCATTTT
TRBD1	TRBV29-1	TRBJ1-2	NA	CSVEESFGTGSGYTF	TGCAGCGTTGAAGAAAGCTTTGGGACAGGGTCCGGCTACACCTTC
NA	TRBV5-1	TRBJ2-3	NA	CASSLTSGGTDTQYF	TGCGCCAGCAGCTTGACAAGCGGTGGCACAGATACGCAGTATTTT
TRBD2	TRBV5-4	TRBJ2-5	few	CASSSGTNNAQYF	TGTGCCAGCAGCTCGGGGACTAACAATGCCCAGTACTTC
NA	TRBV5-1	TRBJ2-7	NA	CASSLAGNSPTYEQYF	TGCGCCAGCAGCTTGGCCGGGAATAGCCCTACCTACGAGCAGTACTTC
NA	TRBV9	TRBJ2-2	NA	CASSRAGELFF	TGTGCCTCCTCCCGGGCCGGGGAGCTGTTTTTT
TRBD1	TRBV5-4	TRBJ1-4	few	CASSSRQGGEKLFF	TGTGCCAGCAGCTCTCGACAGGGTGGAGAAAAACTGTTTTTT
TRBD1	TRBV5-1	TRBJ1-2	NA	CASSLESRQGKSGYTF	TGCGCCAGCAGCTTGGAATCCCGACAGGGGAAGAGTGGCTACACCTTC